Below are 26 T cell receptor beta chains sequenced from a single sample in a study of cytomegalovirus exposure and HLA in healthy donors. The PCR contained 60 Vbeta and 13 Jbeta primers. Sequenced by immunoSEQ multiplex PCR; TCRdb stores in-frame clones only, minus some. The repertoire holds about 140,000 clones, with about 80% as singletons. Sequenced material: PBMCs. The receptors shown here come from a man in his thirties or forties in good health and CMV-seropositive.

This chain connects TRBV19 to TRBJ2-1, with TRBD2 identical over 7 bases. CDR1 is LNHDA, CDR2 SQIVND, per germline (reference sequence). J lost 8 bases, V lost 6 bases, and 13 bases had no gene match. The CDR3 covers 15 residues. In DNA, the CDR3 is TGTGCCAGTAGGGGCTATGCGGGAGTGATGGATGAGCAGTTCTTC. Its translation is CASRGYAGVMDEQFF.

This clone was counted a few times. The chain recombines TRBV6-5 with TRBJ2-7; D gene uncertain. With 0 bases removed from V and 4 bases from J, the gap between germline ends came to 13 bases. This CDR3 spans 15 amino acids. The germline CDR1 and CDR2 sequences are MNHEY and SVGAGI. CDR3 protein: CASSYSAISSYEQYF. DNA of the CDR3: TGTGCCAGCAGTTACTCGGCAATATCCTCATACGAGCAGTACTTC.

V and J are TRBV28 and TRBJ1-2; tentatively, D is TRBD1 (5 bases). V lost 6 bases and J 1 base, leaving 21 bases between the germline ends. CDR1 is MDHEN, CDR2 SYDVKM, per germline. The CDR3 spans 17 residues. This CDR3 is CASSSGGAGPLNYGYTF. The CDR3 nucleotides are TGTGCCAGCAGCTCGGGCGGGGCAGGGCCCCTTAACTATGGCTACACCTTC.

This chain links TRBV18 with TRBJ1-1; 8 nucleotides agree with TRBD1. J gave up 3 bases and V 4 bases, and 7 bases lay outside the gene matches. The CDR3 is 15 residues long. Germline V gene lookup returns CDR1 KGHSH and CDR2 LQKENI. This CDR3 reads CASSLGTGGDTEAFF. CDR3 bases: TGTGCCAGCTCACTTGGGACAGGAGGTGACACTGAAGCTTTCTTT.

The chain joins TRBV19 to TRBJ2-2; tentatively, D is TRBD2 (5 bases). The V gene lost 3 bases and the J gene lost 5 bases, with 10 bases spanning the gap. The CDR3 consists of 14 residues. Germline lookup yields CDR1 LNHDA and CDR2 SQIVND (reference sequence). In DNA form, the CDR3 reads TGTGCCAGTAGTATTACCAGCGGAACCGGGGAGCTGTTTTTT. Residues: CASSITSGTGELFF.

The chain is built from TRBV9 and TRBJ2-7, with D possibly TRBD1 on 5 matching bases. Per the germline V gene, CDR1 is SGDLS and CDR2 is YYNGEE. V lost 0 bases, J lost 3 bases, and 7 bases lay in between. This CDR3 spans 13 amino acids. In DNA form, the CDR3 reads TGTGCCAGCAGCGTAGCGGACAACTACGAGCAGTACTTC. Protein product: CASSVADNYEQYF. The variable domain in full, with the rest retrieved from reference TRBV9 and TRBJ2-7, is DSGVTQTPKHLITATGQRVTLRCSPRSGDLSVYWYQQSLDQGLQFLIQYYNGEERAKGNILERFSAQQFPDLHSELNLSSLELGDSALYFCASSVADNYEQYFGPGTRLTVT.

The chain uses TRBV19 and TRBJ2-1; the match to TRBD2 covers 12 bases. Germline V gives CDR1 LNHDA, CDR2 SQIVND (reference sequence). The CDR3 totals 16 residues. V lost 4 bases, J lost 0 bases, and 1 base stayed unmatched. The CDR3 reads CASSRTSGASYNEQFF. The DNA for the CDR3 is TGTGCCAGTAGTAGGACTAGCGGGGCCTCCTACAATGAGCAGTTCTTC.

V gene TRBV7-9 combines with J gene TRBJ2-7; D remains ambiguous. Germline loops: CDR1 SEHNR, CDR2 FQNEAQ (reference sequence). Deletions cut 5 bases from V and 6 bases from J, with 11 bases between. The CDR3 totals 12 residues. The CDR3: CASSPLTPEQYF. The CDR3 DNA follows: TGTGCCAGCAGCCCCCTAACCCCCGAGCAGTACTTC.

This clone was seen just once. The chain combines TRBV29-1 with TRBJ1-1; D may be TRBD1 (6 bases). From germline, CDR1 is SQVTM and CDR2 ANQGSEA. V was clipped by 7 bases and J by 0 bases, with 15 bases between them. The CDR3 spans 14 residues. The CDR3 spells CSGSTGTLNTEAFF. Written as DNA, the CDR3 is TGCAGCGGTTCGACAGGCACCTTGAACACTGAAGCTTTCTTT.

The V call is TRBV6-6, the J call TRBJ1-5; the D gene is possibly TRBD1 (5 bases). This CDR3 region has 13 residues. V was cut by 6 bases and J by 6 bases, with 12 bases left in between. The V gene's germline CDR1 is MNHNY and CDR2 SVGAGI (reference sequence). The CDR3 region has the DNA TGTGCCAGCAGCTTCCAGGGTGCTCAGCCCCAGCATTTT. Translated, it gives CASSFQGAQPQHF.

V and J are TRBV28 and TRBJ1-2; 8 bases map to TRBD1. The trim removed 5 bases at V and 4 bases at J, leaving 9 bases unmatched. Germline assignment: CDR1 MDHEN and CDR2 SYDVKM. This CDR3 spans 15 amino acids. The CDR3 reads CASSPRTGLIYGYTF. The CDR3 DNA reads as TGTGCCAGCAGTCCCCGGACAGGGCTTATCTATGGCTACACCTTC.

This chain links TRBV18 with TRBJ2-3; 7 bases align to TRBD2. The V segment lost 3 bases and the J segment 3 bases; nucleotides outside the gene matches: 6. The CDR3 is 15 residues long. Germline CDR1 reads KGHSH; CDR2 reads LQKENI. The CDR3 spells CASSPRLAETDTQYF. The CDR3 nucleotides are TGTGCCAGCTCACCGAGGCTAGCGGAGACAGATACGCAGTATTTT.

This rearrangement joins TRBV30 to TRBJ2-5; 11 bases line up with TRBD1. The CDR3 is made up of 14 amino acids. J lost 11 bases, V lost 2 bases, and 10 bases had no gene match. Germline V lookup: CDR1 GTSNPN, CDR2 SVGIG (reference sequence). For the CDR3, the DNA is TGTGCCTGGAGTTATTCCGGGACAGGGGGTGAGCAGTACTTC. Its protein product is CAWSYSGTGGEQYF.

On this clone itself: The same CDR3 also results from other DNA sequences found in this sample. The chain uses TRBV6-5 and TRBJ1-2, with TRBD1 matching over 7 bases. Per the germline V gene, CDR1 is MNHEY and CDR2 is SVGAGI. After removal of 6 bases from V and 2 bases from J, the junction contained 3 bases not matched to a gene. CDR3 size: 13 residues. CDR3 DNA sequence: TGTGCCAGCAGCCTGACAGGGAACTATGGCTACACCTTC. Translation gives CASSLTGNYGYTF.

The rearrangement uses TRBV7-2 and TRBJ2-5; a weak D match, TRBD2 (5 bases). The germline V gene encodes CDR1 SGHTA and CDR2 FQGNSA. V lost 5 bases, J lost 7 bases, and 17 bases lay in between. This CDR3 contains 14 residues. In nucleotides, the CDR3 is TGTGCCAGCAGCCTAATGGCTAGCTTGAGGACCCAGTACTTC. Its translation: CASSLMASLRTQYF.

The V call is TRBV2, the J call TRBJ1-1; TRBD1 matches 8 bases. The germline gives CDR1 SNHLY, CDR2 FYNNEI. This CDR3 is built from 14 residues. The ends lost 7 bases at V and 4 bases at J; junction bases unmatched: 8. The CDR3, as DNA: TGTGCCAGCAAGGACAGGGCCGTTTCCACTGAAGCTTTCTTT. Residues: CASKDRAVSTEAFF.

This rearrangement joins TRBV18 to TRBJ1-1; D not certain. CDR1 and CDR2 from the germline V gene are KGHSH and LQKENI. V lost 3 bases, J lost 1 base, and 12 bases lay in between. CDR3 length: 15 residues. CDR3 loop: CASSPLVTENTEAFF. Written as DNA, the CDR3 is TGTGCCAGCTCACCCTTAGTTACAGAGAACACTGAAGCTTTCTTT.

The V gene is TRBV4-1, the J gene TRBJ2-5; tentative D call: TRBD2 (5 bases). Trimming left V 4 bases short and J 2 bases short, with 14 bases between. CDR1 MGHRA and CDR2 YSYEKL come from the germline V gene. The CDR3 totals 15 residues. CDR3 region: CASSRGSGAQETQYF. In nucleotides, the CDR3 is TGCGCCAGCAGCCGAGGGAGCGGAGCTCAAGAGACCCAGTACTTC.

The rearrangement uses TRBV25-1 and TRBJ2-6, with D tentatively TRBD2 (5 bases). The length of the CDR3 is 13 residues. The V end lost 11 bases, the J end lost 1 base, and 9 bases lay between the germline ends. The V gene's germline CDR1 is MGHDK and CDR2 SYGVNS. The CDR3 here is CACSGSGANVLTF. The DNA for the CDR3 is TGTGCCTGCTCGGGATCTGGGGCCAACGTCCTGACTTTC.

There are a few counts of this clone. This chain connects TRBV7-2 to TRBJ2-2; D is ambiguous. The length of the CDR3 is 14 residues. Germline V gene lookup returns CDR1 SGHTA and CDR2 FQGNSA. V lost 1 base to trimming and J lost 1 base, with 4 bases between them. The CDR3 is CASSLGQNTGELFF. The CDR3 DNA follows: TGTGCCAGCAGCTTAGGGCAGAACACCGGGGAGCTGTTTTTT.

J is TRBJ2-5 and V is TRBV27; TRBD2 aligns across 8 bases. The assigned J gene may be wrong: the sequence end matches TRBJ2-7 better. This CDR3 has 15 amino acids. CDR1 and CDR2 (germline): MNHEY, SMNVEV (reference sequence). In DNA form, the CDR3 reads TGTGCCAGCAGTTTACAATCGGGAGGGGTCCGCGAGCAGTACTTC. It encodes CASSLQSGGVREQYF.

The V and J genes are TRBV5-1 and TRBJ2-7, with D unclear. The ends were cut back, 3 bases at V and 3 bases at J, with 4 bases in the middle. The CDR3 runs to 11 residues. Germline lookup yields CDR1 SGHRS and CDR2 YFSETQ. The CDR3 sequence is CASSSNYEQYF. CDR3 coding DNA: TGCGCCAGCAGCTCAAACTACGAGCAGTACTTC.

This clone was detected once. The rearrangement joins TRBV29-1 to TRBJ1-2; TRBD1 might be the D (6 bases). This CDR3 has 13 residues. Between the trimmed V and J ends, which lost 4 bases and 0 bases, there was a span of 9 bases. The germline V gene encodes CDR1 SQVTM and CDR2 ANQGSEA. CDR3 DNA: TGCAGCGTTGTGTGGACAGCTAACTATGGCTACACCTTC. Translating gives CSVVWTANYGYTF.

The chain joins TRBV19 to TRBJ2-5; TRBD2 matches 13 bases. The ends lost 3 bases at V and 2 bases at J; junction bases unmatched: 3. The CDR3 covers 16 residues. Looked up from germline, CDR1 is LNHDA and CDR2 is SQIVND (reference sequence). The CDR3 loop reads CASSMGTSGAQETQYF. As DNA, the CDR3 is TGTGCCAGTAGTATGGGGACTAGCGGGGCACAAGAGACCCAGTACTTC.

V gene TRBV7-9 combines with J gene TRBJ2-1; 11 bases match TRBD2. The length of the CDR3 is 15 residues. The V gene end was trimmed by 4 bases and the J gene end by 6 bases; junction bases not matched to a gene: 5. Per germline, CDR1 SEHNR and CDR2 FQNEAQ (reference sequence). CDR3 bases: TGTGCCAGCAGCTGGGGACTAGCGGCCGCCAATGAGCAGTTCTTC. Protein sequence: CASSWGLAAANEQFF.

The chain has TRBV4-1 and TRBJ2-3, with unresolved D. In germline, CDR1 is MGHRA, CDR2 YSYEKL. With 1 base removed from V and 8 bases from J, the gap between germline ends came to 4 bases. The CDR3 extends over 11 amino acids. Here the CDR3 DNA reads TGCGCCAGCAGCCAAGGGGCTACGCAGTATTTT. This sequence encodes CASSQGATQYF.